This is a list of T cell receptor beta chains from one sample in a study of blood T cell repertoires in COVID-19. The method was immunoSEQ multiplex PCR; TCRdb's version includes in-frame clones alone and lacks a portion of them. The data contain around 320,000 clones, about 82% of them singletons. Sequencing used peripheral blood. These receptors originate from a human donor in a cohort sampled during active COVID-19. The CDR3 runs from the conserved cysteine through the conserved F or W. The D gene is left open where the match is weak. Size is omitted from some rows. Given values are once, few, many or a class for expanded clones.

V: TRBV14; D: -; size: -; J: TRBJ1-6; CDR3: CASSQVRGGSPLHF; DNA: TGTGCCAGCAGCCAAGTGAGGGGGGGTTCACCCCTCCACTTT
V: TRBV25-1; D: -; size: -; J: TRBJ1-4; CDR3: CASSDGRTNEKLFF; DNA: TGTGCCAGCAGTGACGGGAGGACTAATGAAAAACTGTTTTTT
V: TRBV15; D: -; size: -; J: TRBJ1-2; CDR3: CATSRDPPGSLRYGYTF; DNA: TGTGCCACCAGCAGAGATCCTCCAGGGTCGCTTCGCTATGGCTACACCTTC
V: TRBV29-1; D: TRBD2; size: -; J: TRBJ2-7; CDR3: CSVATSRGSYEQYF; DNA: TGCAGCGTTGCGACTAGCCGGGGCTCCTACGAGCAGTACTTC
V: TRBV19; D: -; size: once; J: TRBJ2-6; CDR3: CASSQRQFSGANVLTF; DNA: TGTGCCAGTAGTCAAAGACAGTTCTCTGGGGCCAACGTCCTGACTTTC
V: TRBV25-1; D: -; size: -; J: TRBJ1-4; CDR3: CASSETGSLVEKLFF; DNA: TGTGCCAGCAGTGAAACAGGGAGCCTTGTAGAAAAACTGTTTTTT
V: TRBV7-9; D: TRBD1; size: -; J: TRBJ2-6; CDR3: CARSGTGKPGANVLTF; DNA: TGTGCCAGGTCCGGGACAGGTAAACCTGGGGCCAACGTCCTGACTTTC
V: TRBV4-2; D: TRBD1; size: -; J: TRBJ2-1; CDR3: CASSQVSPGQVFNEQFF; DNA: TGTGCCAGCAGCCAAGTGTCTCCGGGACAGGTGTTTAATGAGCAGTTCTTC
V: TRBV2; D: -; size: -; J: TRBJ2-7; CDR3: CASGNLAPREQYF; DNA: TGTGCCAGCGGTAATCTAGCTCCTAGGGAGCAGTACTTC
V: TRBV2; D: TRBD1; size: -; J: TRBJ2-1; CDR3: CASRRDSYNEQFF; DNA: TGTGCCAGCAGAAGGGACAGTTACAATGAGCAGTTCTTC
V: TRBV5-1; D: TRBD1; size: -; J: TRBJ2-7; CDR3: CASRASGGDYEQYF; DNA: TGCGCCAGCCGGGCCTCAGGGGGCGATTACGAGCAGTACTTC
V: TRBV30; D: -; size: -; J: TRBJ1-5; CDR3: CAWTPGVNQPQHF; DNA: TGTGCCTGGACTCCGGGGGTCAATCAGCCCCAGCATTTT
V: TRBV6-5; D: -; size: -; J: TRBJ1-1; CDR3: CASSYSIAQEAFF; DNA: TGTGCCAGCAGTTACTCGATAGCACAAGAAGCTTTCTTT
V: TRBV19; D: TRBD2; size: once; J: TRBJ2-1; CDR3: CASSFSGVLNEQFF; DNA: TGTGCCAGTAGTTTTAGCGGGGTCCTTAATGAGCAGTTCTTC
V: TRBV27; D: -; size: -; J: TRBJ1-2; CDR3: CASRGVNYGYTF; DNA: TGTGCCAGCAGAGGGGTGAACTATGGCTACACCTTC
V: TRBV18; D: -; size: -; J: TRBJ1-2; CDR3: CASSLQGNSYGYTF; DNA: TGTGCCAGCTCACTCCAGGGGAATAGCTATGGCTACACCTTC
V: TRBV3-1/TRBV3-2; D: -; size: -; J: TRBJ2-2; CDR3: CASSLQTQGNTGELFF; DNA: TGTGCCAGCAGTCTACAAACCCAGGGGAACACCGGGGAGCTGTTTTTT
V: TRBV7-9; D: -; size: -; J: TRBJ2-7; CDR3: CASSLPGEQQYF; DNA: TGTGCCAGCAGCTTACCAGGGGAGCAGCAGTACTTC
V: TRBV14; D: -; size: -; J: TRBJ2-1; CDR3: CASSQERGKVYNEQFF; DNA: TGTGCCAGCAGCCAAGAGCGGGGAAAGGTGTACAATGAGCAGTTCTTC
V: TRBV7-2; D: TRBD1; size: once; J: TRBJ1-5; CDR3: CASSSGTVNQPQHF; DNA: TGTGCCAGCAGCTCAGGGACAGTCAATCAGCCCCAGCATTTT
V: TRBV10-1; D: -; size: -; J: TRBJ1-1; CDR3: CASSEIDTEAFF; DNA: TGCGCCAGCAGTGAAATCGACACTGAAGCTTTCTTT
V: TRBV12-3/TRBV12-4; D: -; size: -; J: TRBJ2-1; CDR3: CASRTGTPEQFF; DNA: TGTGCCAGCAGGACCGGGACTCCCGAGCAGTTCTTC
V: TRBV19; D: -; size: -; J: TRBJ2-2; CDR3: CASSSGIYERELFF; DNA: TGTGCCAGTAGTTCCGGGATATACGAGCGGGAGCTGTTTTTT
V: TRBV3-1/TRBV3-2; D: TRBD2; size: -; J: TRBJ2-4; CDR3: CASSQDWGGSKNIQYF; DNA: TGTGCCAGCAGCCAAGATTGGGGGGGAAGCAAAAACATTCAGTACTTC
V: TRBV10-3; D: TRBD1; size: -; J: TRBJ2-1; CDR3: CAIRRDSNEQFF; DNA: TGTGCCATCAGAAGGGACAGTAATGAGCAGTTCTTC
V: TRBV2; D: TRBD2; size: once; J: TRBJ2-3; CDR3: CASSFTSGGTDTQYF; DNA: TGTGCCAGCAGTTTCACTAGCGGGGGGACAGATACGCAGTATTTT
V: TRBV14; D: -; size: -; J: TRBJ1-4; CDR3: CASSQARGQGEKLFF; DNA: TGTGCCAGCAGCCAAGCGCGGGGTCAGGGTGAAAAACTGTTTTTT
V: TRBV30; D: TRBD2; size: -; J: TRBJ2-1; CDR3: CAWGLAGGPNEQFF; DNA: TGTGCCTGGGGACTAGCGGGGGGGCCCAATGAGCAGTTCTTC
V: TRBV29-1; D: TRBD2; size: -; J: TRBJ2-3; CDR3: CSVQAGVNTDTQYF; DNA: TGCAGCGTTCAAGCGGGGGTCAACACAGATACGCAGTATTTT
V: TRBV24-1; D: TRBD1; size: -; J: TRBJ1-2; CDR3: CATSATGTDGYTF; DNA: TGTGCCACCAGTGCAACCGGGACAGATGGCTACACCTTC
V: TRBV5-1; D: TRBD1; size: many; J: TRBJ1-1; CDR3: CASSSDRGGTEAFF; DNA: TGCGCCAGCAGCTCAGACAGGGGTGGTACTGAAGCTTTCTTT
V: TRBV7-9; D: -; size: -; J: TRBJ1-1; CDR3: CASSHSYTEAFF; DNA: TGTGCCAGCAGCCACAGTTACACTGAAGCTTTCTTT
V: TRBV5-1; D: TRBD2; size: -; J: TRBJ2-7; CDR3: CASRRTSGGLSSYEQYF; DNA: TGCGCCAGCAGAAGGACTAGCGGGGGCCTGAGCTCCTACGAGCAGTACTTC
V: TRBV12-3/TRBV12-4; D: -; size: -; J: TRBJ2-7; CDR3: CASSLDRRSGQYF; DNA: TGTGCCAGCAGTTTAGACCGCCGGAGCGGGCAGTACTTC
V: TRBV2; D: TRBD2; size: -; J: TRBJ2-3; CDR3: CASSEVLAGTYPSGQYF; DNA: TGTGCCAGCAGTGAAGTGCTAGCGGGGACTTACCCGAGCGGGCAGTATTTT
V: TRBV5-1; D: -; size: -; J: TRBJ1-3; CDR3: CASSLYSGNTIYF; DNA: TGCGCCAGCAGCTTGTACAGTGGAAACACCATATATTTT
V: TRBV6-5; D: -; size: -; J: TRBJ1-1; CDR3: CASTGTNINTEAFF; DNA: TGTGCCAGCACCGGGACAAATATTAACACTGAAGCTTTCTTT
V: TRBV20-1; D: -; size: -; J: TRBJ1-1; CDR3: CSASLGGYTEAFF; DNA: TGCAGTGCTAGTCTCGGAGGCTACACTGAAGCTTTCTTT
V: TRBV2; D: -; size: -; J: TRBJ2-3; CDR3: CASSATSTDTQYF; DNA: TGTGCCAGCAGTGCGACTAGCACAGATACGCAGTATTTT
V: TRBV6-5; D: -; size: -; J: TRBJ2-7; CDR3: CASSYFSGNEQYF; DNA: TGTGCCAGCAGTTACTTTTCGGGGAACGAGCAGTACTTC
V: TRBV18; D: -; size: -; J: TRBJ1-1; CDR3: CASSPWGVNTEAFF; DNA: TGTGCCAGCTCACCGTGGGGGGTCAACACTGAAGCTTTCTTT
V: TRBV7-9; D: TRBD1; size: once; J: TRBJ2-7; CDR3: CASSSQGARSYEQYF; DNA: TGTGCCAGCAGCTCACAGGGGGCGCGGTCCTACGAGCAGTACTTC
V: TRBV3-1/TRBV3-2; D: TRBD2; size: -; J: TRBJ2-7; CDR3: CASSTSGGQNEQYF; DNA: TGTGCCAGCTCGACTAGCGGGGGGCAAAACGAGCAGTACTTC
V: TRBV11-2; D: TRBD1; size: -; J: TRBJ1-2; CDR3: CASSLGTGSGYTF; DNA: TGTGCCAGCAGCTTGGGGACAGGGAGCGGCTACACCTTC
V: TRBV7-7; D: -; size: -; J: TRBJ2-7; CDR3: CASSQGVAGYEQYF; DNA: TGTGCCAGCAGCCAGGGGGTTGCGGGGTACGAGCAGTACTTC
V: TRBV3-1/TRBV3-2; D: -; size: -; J: TRBJ2-7; CDR3: CASSRDRYEQYF; DNA: TGTGCCAGCAGCCGAGACCGGTACGAGCAGTACTTC
V: TRBV10-3; D: -; size: -; J: TRBJ2-5; CDR3: CAISPGKETQYF; DNA: TGTGCCATCAGCCCAGGGAAAGAGACCCAGTACTTC
V: TRBV5-1; D: TRBD1; size: -; J: TRBJ2-7; CDR3: CASSLDRGFYEQYF; DNA: TGCGCCAGCAGCCTGGACAGGGGGTTTTACGAGCAGTACTTC
V: TRBV27; D: -; size: -; J: TRBJ1-2; CDR3: CASSRTSNGAQYSGGYTF; DNA: TGTGCCAGCAGTCGCACCTCGAATGGGGCCCAATATTCGGGTGGCTACACCTTC
V: TRBV7-2; D: TRBD1; size: -; J: TRBJ1-6; CDR3: CASSLLQGASPLHF; DNA: TGTGCCAGCAGCTTATTGCAGGGGGCTTCACCCCTCCACTTT
V: TRBV5-1; D: TRBD2; size: -; J: TRBJ2-3; CDR3: CATAERGGPDTQYF; DNA: TGCGCCACCGCGGAGCGGGGGGGCCCAGATACGCAGTATTTT
V: TRBV10-3; D: -; size: -; J: TRBJ1-4; CDR3: CAISESQGIVEKLFF; DNA: TGTGCCATCAGTGAGTCTCAGGGGATAGTGGAAAAACTGTTTTTT
V: TRBV10-2; D: TRBD2; size: -; J: TRBJ2-7; CDR3: CASSEDGEGYEQYF; DNA: TGCGCCAGCAGTGAAGACGGGGAGGGCTACGAGCAGTACTTC
V: TRBV7-3; D: -; size: -; J: TRBJ2-3; CDR3: CASSPSSGGGTDTQYF; DNA: TGTGCCAGCAGCCCGTCGTCGGGCGGGGGCACAGATACGCAGTATTTT
V: TRBV24-1; D: -; size: -; J: TRBJ1-2; CDR3: CATSDTAGANGYTF; DNA: TGTGCCACCAGTGATACCGCAGGGGCGAATGGCTACACCTTC